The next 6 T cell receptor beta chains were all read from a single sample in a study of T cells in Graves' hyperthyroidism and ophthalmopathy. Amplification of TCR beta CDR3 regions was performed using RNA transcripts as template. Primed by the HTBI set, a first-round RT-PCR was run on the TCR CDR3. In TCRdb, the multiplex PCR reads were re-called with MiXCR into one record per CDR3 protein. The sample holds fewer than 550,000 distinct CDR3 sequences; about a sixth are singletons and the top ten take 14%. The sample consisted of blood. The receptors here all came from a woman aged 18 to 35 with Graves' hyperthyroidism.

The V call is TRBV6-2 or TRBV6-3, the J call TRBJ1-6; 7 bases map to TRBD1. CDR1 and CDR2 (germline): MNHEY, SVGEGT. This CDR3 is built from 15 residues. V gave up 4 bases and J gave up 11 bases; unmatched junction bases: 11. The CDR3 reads CASSSTGDSKTPLHF. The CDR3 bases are TGTGCCAGCAGTTCAACAGGGGACTCTAAGACACCCCTCCACTTT.

CDR3 amino acids: CASSSKLLGVANYGYTF. CDR3 sequence (DNA): TGCGCCAGCAGCTCAAAATTGCTAGGGGTAGCTAACTATGGCTACACCTTC. V is TRBV5-1 and J is TRBJ1-2; D possibly corresponds to TRBD1 (5 bases). Germline V lookup: CDR1 SGHRS, CDR2 YFSETQ. The CDR3 is 17 amino acids. The ends were cut back, 3 bases at V and 0 bases at J, with 18 bases in the middle.

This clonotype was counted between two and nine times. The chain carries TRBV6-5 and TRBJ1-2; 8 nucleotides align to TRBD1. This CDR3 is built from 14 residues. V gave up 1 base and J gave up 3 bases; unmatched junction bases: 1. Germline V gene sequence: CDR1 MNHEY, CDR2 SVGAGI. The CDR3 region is CASSYWGQDYGYTF. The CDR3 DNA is TGTGCCAGCAGTTACTGGGGACAGGACTATGGCTACACCTTC.

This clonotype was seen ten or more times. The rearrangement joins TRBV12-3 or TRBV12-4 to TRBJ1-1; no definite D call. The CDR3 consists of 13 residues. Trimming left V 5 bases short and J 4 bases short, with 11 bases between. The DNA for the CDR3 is TGTGCCAGCAGTCCCGGAGTTTTCACTGAAGCTTTCTTT. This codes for CASSPGVFTEAFF.

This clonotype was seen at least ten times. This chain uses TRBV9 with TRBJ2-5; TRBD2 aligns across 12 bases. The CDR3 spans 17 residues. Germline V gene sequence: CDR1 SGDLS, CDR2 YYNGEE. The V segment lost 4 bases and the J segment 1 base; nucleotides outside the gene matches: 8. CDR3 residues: CASSPGLAGRGQETQYF. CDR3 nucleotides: TGTGCCAGCAGCCCTGGACTAGCGGGAAGAGGCCAAGAGACCCAGTACTTC.

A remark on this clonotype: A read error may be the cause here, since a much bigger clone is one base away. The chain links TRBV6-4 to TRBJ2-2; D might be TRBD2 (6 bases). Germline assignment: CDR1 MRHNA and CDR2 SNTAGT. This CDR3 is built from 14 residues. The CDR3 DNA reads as TGTGCCGGCAGATCGGACGGGGGCACCGGGGAGCTGTTTTTT. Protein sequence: CAGRSDGGTGELFF.